This is a list of T cell receptor beta chains from one sample in a study of T-cell reconstitution after alpha-beta-depleted transplantation in children. MiXCR, applied by TCRdb to the PCR reads, yields one record per CDR3 protein. The sample lists around 240,000 distinct CDR3 sequences, 7.5% to 9.5% occurring once. This specimen was PBMCs, mostly from graft donor cells, taken 180 days after TCRalphabeta/CD19-depleted stem cell transplant. The receptors shown here come from a male patient aged 10 to 17 who had a stem cell transplant for acute lymphoblastic leukemia, so the T cells may come from the graft donor. The CDR3 runs from the conserved cysteine through the conserved F or W. The D gene is left open where the match is weak. Rows may omit the clone size; those that give it use once, few, many or a size class.

size: many; V: TRBV12-3/TRBV12-4; length: 12; D: NA; J: TRBJ2-3; DNA: TGTGCCAGCAGTTTACAAGGAGATACGCAGTATTTT; CDR3: CASSLQGDTQYF
size: many; V: TRBV4-3; length: 13; D: NA; J: TRBJ1-5; DNA: TGCGCCAGCAGCCAGTCGCAGCGACAGCCCCAGCATTTT; CDR3: CASSQSQRQPQHF
size: many; V: TRBV12-1; length: 14; D: NA; J: TRBJ1-2; DNA: TGTGCCAGCAATCCGCGGGACCCCTTAAAGGGCTACACCTTC; CDR3: CASNPRDPLKGYTF
size: many; V: TRBV6-2/TRBV6-3; length: 14; D: TRBD2; J: TRBJ2-1; DNA: TGTGCCAGCAGTTACTCAGGACTAGCGGGGGTCGGGGTCTTC; CDR3: CASSYSGLAGVGVF
size: NA; V: TRBV6-1; length: 16; D: NA; J: TRBJ2-7; DNA: TGTGCCAGCAGCCGGACGTGGGACGTACAATCCTACGAGCAGTACTTC; CDR3: CASSRTWDVQSYEQYF
size: NA; V: TRBV4-3; length: 17; D: TRBD2; J: TRBJ2-6; DNA: TGCGCCAGCAGCCAGACTAGCGGGGTCTCTGGGGCCAACGTCCTGACTTTC; CDR3: CASSQTSGVSGANVLTF
size: many; V: TRBV29-1; length: 14; D: NA; J: TRBJ2-3; DNA: TGCAGCGTTGAAGGGGACTCCATCACAGATACGCAGTATTTT; CDR3: CSVEGDSITDTQYF
size: many; V: TRBV10-3; length: 13; D: NA; J: TRBJ1-2; DNA: TGTGCCATCAGTGAGGGTCAGGGCTCTGGCTACACCTTC; CDR3: CAISEGQGSGYTF
size: many; V: TRBV9; length: 14; D: NA; J: TRBJ1-1; DNA: TGTGCCAGCAGCGTAGGCGCCAGGGGCAGTGAAGCTTTCTTT; CDR3: CASSVGARGSEAFF
size: many; V: TRBV3-1; length: 13; D: NA; J: TRBJ2-7; DNA: TGTGCCAGCAGTCCCTACCCCTCCTACGAGCAGTACTTC; CDR3: CASSPYPSYEQYF
size: many; V: TRBV5-1; length: 13; D: NA; J: TRBJ2-3; DNA: TGCGCCAGCAGCTTGGACCGGGAAGATACGCAGTATTTT; CDR3: CASSLDREDTQYF
size: few; V: TRBV7-3; length: 16; D: TRBD1; J: TRBJ2-1; DNA: TGTGCCAGCAGCCTTCGGGGACAGGGGGCTGGGAATGAGCAGTTCTTC; CDR3: CASSLRGQGAGNEQFF
size: many; V: TRBV12-3/TRBV12-4; length: 15; D: TRBD1; J: TRBJ1-1; DNA: TGTGCCAGCAGGCCTACAGGGGCCGCAGGCACTGAAGCTTTCTTT; CDR3: CASRPTGAAGTEAFF
size: many; V: TRBV3-1; length: 14; D: TRBD1; J: TRBJ1-1; DNA: TGTGCCAGCAGCCACGGGACAGCGAACACTGAAGCTTTCTTT; CDR3: CASSHGTANTEAFF
size: many; V: TRBV11-2; length: 14; D: NA; J: TRBJ2-2; DNA: TGTGCCAGCAGCCAACGGACGGCTAACGGGGAGCTGTTTTTT; CDR3: CASSQRTANGELFF
size: many; V: TRBV7-9; length: 13; D: NA; J: TRBJ2-7; DNA: TGTGCCAGCTCGGCCTACGGGACCTCAGAGCAGTACTTC; CDR3: CASSAYGTSEQYF
size: many; V: TRBV5-1; length: 13; D: NA; J: TRBJ1-1; DNA: TGCGCCAGCAGCCTAACGGGGGGAGCTGAAGCTTTCTTT; CDR3: CASSLTGGAEAFF
size: many; V: TRBV9; length: 15; D: TRBD1; J: TRBJ2-7; DNA: TGTGCCAGCAGCGTAGGCCCAGGGGGCCTGAACGAGCAGTACTTC; CDR3: CASSVGPGGLNEQYF
size: many; V: TRBV12-3/TRBV12-4; length: 12; D: NA; J: TRBJ1-1; DNA: TGTGCCAGCAGTTTGGATGGCACTGAAGCTTTCTTT; CDR3: CASSLDGTEAFF
size: many; V: TRBV27; length: 14; D: NA; J: TRBJ1-6; DNA: TGTGCCAGCAGTTTAAAGGGTACCAATTCACCCCTCCACTTT; CDR3: CASSLKGTNSPLHF
size: many; V: TRBV13; length: 13; D: TRBD1; J: TRBJ2-7; DNA: TGTGCCAGCAGCTTGACAGGGGTCTACGAGCAGTACTTC; CDR3: CASSLTGVYEQYF
size: many; V: TRBV9; length: 12; D: TRBD2; J: TRBJ2-7; DNA: TGTGCCAGCAGCCCGGGGGGGAGCGAGCAGTACTTC; CDR3: CASSPGGSEQYF
size: many; V: TRBV20-1; length: 12; D: NA; J: TRBJ1-1; DNA: TGCAGTGCTGTACCTTCGAACACTGAAGCTTTCTTT; CDR3: CSAVPSNTEAFF
size: many; V: TRBV4-1; length: 13; D: NA; J: TRBJ2-1; DNA: TGCGCCAGCAGCCTCTACCTAGATTATGAGCAGTTCTTC; CDR3: CASSLYLDYEQFF